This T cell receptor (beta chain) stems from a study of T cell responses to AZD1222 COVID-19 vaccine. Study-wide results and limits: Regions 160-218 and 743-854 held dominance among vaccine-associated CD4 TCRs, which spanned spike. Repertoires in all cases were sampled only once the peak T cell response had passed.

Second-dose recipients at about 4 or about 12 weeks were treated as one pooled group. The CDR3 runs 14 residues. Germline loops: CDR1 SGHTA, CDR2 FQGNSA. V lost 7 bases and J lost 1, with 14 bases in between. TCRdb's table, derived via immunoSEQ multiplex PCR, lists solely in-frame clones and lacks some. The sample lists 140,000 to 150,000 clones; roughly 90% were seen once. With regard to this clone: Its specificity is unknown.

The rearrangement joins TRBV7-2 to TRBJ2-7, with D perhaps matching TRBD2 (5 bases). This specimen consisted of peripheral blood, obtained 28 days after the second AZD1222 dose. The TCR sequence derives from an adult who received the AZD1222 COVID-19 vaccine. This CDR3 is CASTPSGISYEQYF. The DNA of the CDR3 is TGTGCCAGCACCCCCTCCGGGATTTCCTACGAGCAGTACTTC.